A selection of T cell receptor beta chains follows, all from one sample in a study of T cells in Graves' hyperthyroidism and ophthalmopathy. One entry per CDR3 protein results from TCRdb running MiXCR on the multiplex PCR reads. The sample shows about 600,000 distinct CDR3 sequences, more than 13% of them seen only once. The sequenced sample was blood. Every receptor here comes from a woman aged 18-29 years with Graves' ophthalmopathy. Both conserved end residues are part of each CDR3. Fields, in order: D gene, V gene, clone size, J gene, CDR3 protein, CDR3 DNA. D genes are given only for firm matches. The size entry is marked missing in some rows and otherwise reads once, few, many or a size class.

TRBD1	TRBV6-2/TRBV6-3	NA	TRBJ2-4	CASTYRDRGAKNIQYF	TGTGCCAGCACCTACAGAGACAGGGGGGCCAAAAACATTCAGTACTTC
NA	TRBV28	many	TRBJ2-1	CASSSGFPFYNEQFF	TGTGCCAGCAGTTCAGGGTTCCCCTTTTACAATGAGCAGTTCTTC
NA	TRBV9	NA	TRBJ1-5	CASSVDGQLNQPQHF	TGTGCCAGCAGCGTAGATGGACAACTCAATCAGCCCCAGCATTTT
NA	TRBV29-1	many	TRBJ2-5	CSARNSRTGETQYF	TGCAGCGCCCGCAACAGCCGCACCGGGGAGACCCAGTACTTC
TRBD2	TRBV3-1	few	TRBJ2-7	CASSQGSAGALGEQYF	TGTGCCAGCAGCCAAGGCTCTGCGGGAGCCTTGGGCGAGCAGTACTTC
NA	TRBV20-1	many	TRBJ2-1	CSASWAGPYNEQFF	TGCAGTGCTAGTTGGGCGGGCCCTTACAATGAGCAGTTCTTC
TRBD2	TRBV7-9	many	TRBJ2-2	CASSSPIKRGNTGELFF	TGTGCCAGCAGCTCGCCTATAAAGCGGGGGAACACCGGGGAGCTGTTTTTT
TRBD1	TRBV30	many	TRBJ1-2	CAWHPDRDGYTF	TGTGCCTGGCATCCGGACAGGGATGGCTACACCTTC
NA	TRBV12-3/TRBV12-4	many	TRBJ2-4	CASSPGTLLAKNIQYF	TGTGCCAGCAGTCCCGGGACCCTATTAGCCAAAAACATTCAGTACTTC
TRBD1	TRBV9	few	TRBJ2-5	CASSVGDRRKETQYF	TGTGCCAGCAGCGTAGGGGACAGGAGGAAAGAGACCCAGTACTTC
TRBD1	TRBV27	many	TRBJ2-7	CASSWQGDEQYF	TGTGCCAGCAGTTGGCAGGGGGACGAGCAGTACTTC
NA	TRBV6-2/TRBV6-3	many	TRBJ2-6	CASSSSSSGANVLTF	TGTGCCAGCAGCTCCAGCAGCTCTGGGGCCAACGTCCTGACTTTC
TRBD2	TRBV5-1	many	TRBJ2-7	CASKREADEQYF	TGCGCCAGCAAGCGGGAAGCCGACGAGCAGTACTTC
TRBD1	TRBV11-1	many	TRBJ2-7	CASSLRTGGFYEQYF	TGTGCCAGCAGCTTACGGACAGGGGGCTTCTACGAGCAGTACTTC
NA	TRBV6-2/TRBV6-3	few	TRBJ2-4	CASSGYRVQYF	TGTGCCAGCAGTGGTTATCGCGTTCAGTACTTC
NA	TRBV7-2	many	TRBJ2-1	CASRPRLVDEQFF	TGTGCCAGCAGACCCAGACTAGTTGATGAGCAGTTCTTC
TRBD1	TRBV7-2	NA	TRBJ1-2	CASSLYPGQGAAGYTF	TGTGCCAGCAGCTTATACCCGGGACAGGGGGCTGCTGGCTACACCTTC
TRBD2	TRBV27	many	TRBJ2-1	CASSEAGGELWYNEQFF	TGTGCCAGCAGCGAGGCGGGAGGGGAGTTGTGGTACAATGAGCAGTTCTTC
TRBD2	TRBV11-2	NA	TRBJ2-1	CASSPVMGGGPRNYNEQFF	TGTGCCAGCAGCCCGGTTATGGGGGGAGGGCCCCGAAACTACAATGAGCAGTTCTTC
TRBD2	TRBV27	many	TRBJ2-7	CASSFSSGRYEQYF	TGTGCCAGCAGTTTTAGTAGCGGGAGATACGAGCAGTACTTC
TRBD2	TRBV6-2/TRBV6-3	NA	TRBJ2-1	CASSPPSGRAHNEQFF	TGTGCCAGCAGCCCCCCTAGCGGGAGGGCCCACAATGAGCAGTTCTTC
TRBD1	TRBV5-1	few	TRBJ2-3	CASSLGGGAQDTQYF	TGCGCCAGCAGCTTGGGAGGGGGCGCGCAAGATACGCAGTATTTT
NA	TRBV28	many	TRBJ1-5	CASLGGSNQPQHF	TGTGCCAGCTTAGGAGGGAGCAATCAGCCCCAGCATTTT
NA	TRBV28	NA	TRBJ2-1	CASSGQGVWNEQFF	TGTGCCAGCAGTGGTCAGGGAGTGTGGAATGAGCAATTCTTC
NA	TRBV7-3	many	TRBJ2-3	CASSPGVGGRTDTQYF	TGTGCCAGCAGCCCAGGGGTGGGAGGTCGCACAGATACGCAGTATTTT
NA	TRBV7-9	many	TRBJ2-5	CASSQGLQGMETQYF	TGTGCCAGCAGCCAGGGGCTGCAGGGGATGGAGACCCAGTACTTC
NA	TRBV15	few	TRBJ1-1	CATSRVLYTEAFF	TGTGCCACCAGCAGAGTTCTGTACACTGAAGCTTTCTTT
NA	TRBV6-2/TRBV6-3	many	TRBJ2-3	CASSSTMITDTQYF	TGTGCCAGCAGCTCGACGATGATAACAGATACGCAGTATTTT
TRBD1	TRBV6-5	few	TRBJ1-2	CASSYTGQVGYTF	TGTGCCAGCAGTTACACCGGACAGGTCGGCTACACCTTC
NA	TRBV30	few	TRBJ1-2	CAWSQGTRFGYTF	TGTGCCTGGAGTCAGGGGACACGGTTTGGCTACACCTTC
NA	TRBV5-6	NA	TRBJ1-2	CASSSLRSNYGYTF	TGTGCCAGCAGCTCTCTCAGGTCAAACTATGGCTACACCTTC
NA	TRBV15	NA	TRBJ2-4	CATSDAGKGEGQGKNIQYF	TGTGCCACCAGCGACGCGGGAAAGGGGGAGGGTCAAGGCAAAAACATTCAGTACTTC
TRBD2	TRBV20-1	many	TRBJ2-7	CSAPGLVGGEQYF	TGCAGTGCTCCGGGACTAGTGGGAGGGGAGCAGTACTTC
TRBD1	TRBV28	many	TRBJ1-1	CASSWTLSGTGYTEAFF	TGTGCCAGCAGTTGGACGCTTAGCGGGACAGGGTACACTGAAGCTTTCTTT
NA	TRBV5-6	NA	TRBJ1-2	CASSPGGLLGGYTF	TGTGCCAGCAGCCCCGGGGGCCTCCTCGGAGGCTACACCTTC
TRBD1	TRBV6-2/TRBV6-3	NA	TRBJ2-7	CASTGQGDYEQYF	TGTGCCAGTACGGGACAGGGCGACTACGAGCAGTACTTC
TRBD2	TRBV20-1	NA	TRBJ2-1	CSACSIAGGPDEQFF	TGCAGTGCTTGTTCGATAGCGGGAGGGCCGGATGAGCAGTTCTTC
TRBD2	TRBV5-5	NA	TRBJ2-7	CASSYPSGARYEQYF	TGTGCCAGCAGCTATCCGAGCGGGGCTCGTTACGAGCAGTACTTC
NA	TRBV28	NA	TRBJ1-6	CASSSLRDTYNSPLHF	TGTGCCAGCAGTTCCCTCCGGGACACCTATAATTCACCCCTCCACTTT
TRBD2	TRBV7-9	many	TRBJ2-3	CASSMTSGMGDTQYF	TGTGCCAGCAGCATGACTAGCGGGATGGGAGATACGCAGTATTTT
NA	TRBV5-6	NA	TRBJ2-1	CASSLGVISNIDEQFF	TGTGCCAGCAGCTTGGGGGTAATATCGAATATAGATGAGCAGTTCTTC
NA	TRBV20-1	many	TRBJ1-1	CSAPRRSTEAFF	TGCAGTGCTCCTAGACGGAGCACTGAAGCTTTCTTT
NA	TRBV6-6	many	TRBJ2-7	CASSYSIVQSYEQYF	TGTGCCAGCAGTTACTCGATAGTGCAGTCCTACGAGCAGTACTTC
TRBD1	TRBV6-1	NA	TRBJ2-5	CASSSRGLTQETQYF	TGTGCCAGCAGTAGCAGGGGGTTGACCCAAGAGACCCAGTACTTC
NA	TRBV3-1	many	TRBJ1-1	CASSQGLNTEAFF	TGTGCCAGCAGCCAGGGACTGAACACTGAAGCTTTCTTT
TRBD2	TRBV7-3	NA	TRBJ2-5	CASSPRLAEQETQYF	TGTGCCAGCAGCCCCCGACTAGCGGAGCAAGAGACCCAGTACTTC
NA	TRBV6-5	NA	TRBJ2-7	CASSLRRQVPSYEQYF	TGTGCCAGCAGTTTGAGGCGACAGGTACCTTCCTACGAGCAGTACTTC
TRBD2	TRBV10-2	NA	TRBJ2-3	CASSGSGRPHTQYF	TGCGCCAGCAGTGGTAGCGGGAGACCCCATACGCAGTATTTT
NA	TRBV10-3	few	TRBJ2-7	CAISAGELAGSVEQYF	TGTGCCATCAGTGCAGGGGAATTAGCGGGTTCCGTCGAGCAGTACTTC